Below, 21 T cell receptor beta chains from the same sample are listed, as sequenced in a study of human T cells and chemical hapten exposure. TCRdb passed the RACE reads through MiXCR, listing each CDR3 protein once. The profile shows more than 80,000 distinct CDR3 sequences, approximately 11% of them singletons. Stated time point: pre-sensitization, week 0. Treatment here: therapeutic diphenylcyclopropenone sensitization with weekly scalp DPC. Sequenced material: whole blood, taken in connection with sensitization to the hapten diphenylcyclopropenone (DPC). Receptors originate from a woman in her sixties or seventies with alopecia areata. Some clones in this sample may be carry-over from other donors' samples.

The chain joins TRBV5-1 to TRBJ2-1, with TRBD1 matching 10 bases. V shed 3 bases, J shed 2 bases, and the junction held 8 bases outside the gene matches. Germline CDR1 SGHRS, CDR2 YFSETQ. The CDR3 length is 17 residues. CDR3 loop: CASSWTGGLATYNEQFF. The CDR3 region has the DNA TGCGCCAGCAGCTGGACAGGGGGTTTAGCTACCTACAATGAGCAGTTCTTC.

This clonotype came up a few times. This chain connects TRBV3-1 to TRBJ2-3, with 12 bases lining up with TRBD2. V lost 1 base and J lost 7; bases outside the gene matches: 12. This CDR3 contains 18 residues. The germline V gene has CDR1 LGHDT and CDR2 YNNKEL (reference sequence). The CDR3 DNA reads as TGTGCCAGCAGCCAAGTAGGGCTAGCGGGGGGGCCCCAACATACGCAGTATTTT. Its translation: CASSQVGLAGGPQHTQYF.

The chain recombines TRBV9 with TRBJ2-1, with D uncertain. Trimming removed 4 bases from V and 3 bases from J, with 17 bases in between. In germline, CDR1 is SGDLS, CDR2 YYNGEE. The length of the CDR3 is 16 residues. The CDR3 sequence is CASSRGEMRIYNEQFF. CDR3 DNA: TGTGCCAGCAGCCGTGGTGAGATGAGGATCTACAATGAGCAGTTCTTC.

The rearrangement uses TRBV18 and TRBJ2-3, with D possibly matching TRBD2 (5 bases). The CDR3 runs to 13 residues. V was clipped by 8 bases and J by 5 bases, with 14 bases between them. CDR1 and CDR2 from the germline V gene are KGHSH and LQKENI. Here the CDR3 reads CASTARERDTQYF. In DNA, the CDR3 is TGTGCCAGCACGGCAAGGGAGAGAGATACGCAGTATTTT.

The chain recombines TRBV25-1 with TRBJ1-2; D uncertain. The ends were cut back, 3 bases at V and 5 bases at J, with 7 bases in the middle. Germline assignment: CDR1 MGHDK and CDR2 SYGVNS. This CDR3 comprises 12 residues. Written as DNA, the CDR3 is TGTGCCAGCAGTGAGTGGGAGTATGGCTACACCTTC. Protein product: CASSEWEYGYTF.

CDR3 DNA: TGTGCCAGCAGCCGGACGATGACGGCGGGCTACACCTTC. Translated, it gives CASSRTMTAGYTF. The chain carries TRBV13 and TRBJ1-2; D unclear. V was pared by 5 bases and J by 8 bases, with 15 bases between. The CDR3 covers 13 residues. Germline loops: CDR1 PRHDT, CDR2 FYEKMQ (reference sequence).

In this sample, this clonotype turned up a few times. V gene TRBV2 combines with J gene TRBJ2-5; TRBD1 is a possible D gene (5 bases). CDR1 and CDR2 from the germline V gene are SNHLY and FYNNEI. The CDR3 has 15 amino acids. The ends were cut back, 6 bases at V and 5 bases at J, with 19 bases in the middle. The CDR3, as DNA: TGTGCCAGCAGGGGGCGGAGTAACCTTGGGGAGACCCAGTACTTC. Its translation is CASRGRSNLGETQYF.

In its sample, this clonotype was seen a few times. V is TRBV3-1 and J is TRBJ2-7; 9 bases agree with TRBD2. V dropped 4 bases and J dropped 5; count of bases not matched to a gene: 6. Germline CDR1 LGHDT, CDR2 YNNKEL (reference sequence). There are 14 residues in the CDR3. This CDR3 reads CASSLSGGLDEQYF. The DNA of the CDR3 is TGTGCCAGCAGCCTAAGCGGGGGGCTGGACGAGCAGTACTTC.

A few counts support this clonotype. The rearrangement joins TRBV20-1 to TRBJ1-3; no reliable D call. The V gene's germline CDR1 is DFQATT and CDR2 SNEGSKA (reference sequence). V was trimmed by 1 base and J by 0 bases, leaving 7 bases between them. The CDR3 is 14 amino acids. The CDR3 region has the DNA TGCAGTGCTAGAGTAACCGACTCTGGAAACACCATATATTTT. Translation gives CSARVTDSGNTIYF.

There are many counts of this clonotype. The rearrangement uses TRBV4-1 and TRBJ2-2; TRBD1 or TRBD2 may be the D gene (6 bases each). The CDR3 is 17 amino acids. V lost 0 bases and J lost 5, with 16 bases in between. The V gene's germline CDR1 is MGHRA and CDR2 YSYEKL. The CDR3 spells CASSQDPIGGPTGELFF. For the CDR3, the DNA is TGCGCCAGCAGCCAAGATCCGATTGGGGGGCCGACCGGGGAGCTGTTTTTT.

This clonotype was recorded a few times. CDR3 residues: CASSAGLTTDTQYF. For the CDR3, the DNA is TGTGCCAGCAGCGCCGGACTAACCACAGATACGCAGTATTTT. The chain employs TRBV7-3 and TRBJ2-3; TRBD2 is a possible D gene (6 bases). CDR1 is SGHTA, CDR2 FQGTGA, per germline. Trimming took 5 bases from V and 2 from J, leaving 11 bases between them. This CDR3 has 14 residues.

This clonotype was seen only a few times. The chain recombines TRBV20-1 with TRBJ1-1; tentative D call: TRBD1 (5 bases). V was trimmed by 5 bases and J by 4 bases, leaving 11 bases between them. Germline V lookup: CDR1 DFQATT, CDR2 SNEGSKA (reference sequence). This CDR3 spans 12 amino acids. The CDR3: CSAPRGVTEAFF. CDR3 sequence (DNA): TGCAGTGCTCCTAGAGGGGTCACTGAAGCTTTCTTT.

The rearrangement links TRBV2 to TRBJ2-2, with TRBD1 matching 11 bases. The CDR3 runs 17 residues. V shed 6 bases, J shed 2 bases, and the junction held 8 bases outside the gene matches. Germline V CDR1 and CDR2: SNHLY, FYNNEI. CDR3 protein: CASSWTGGPLNTGELFF. CDR3 nucleotide sequence: TGTGCCAGCAGCTGGACAGGGGGCCCCCTAAACACCGGGGAGCTGTTTTTT. The full variable domain, in which reference TRBV2 and TRBJ2-2 provide the parts outside the CDR3, is EPEVTQTPSHQVTQMGQEVILRCVPISNHLYFYWYRQILGQKVEFLVSFYNNEISEKSEIFDDQFSVERPDGSNFTLKIRSTKLEDSAMYFCASSWTGGPLNTGELFFGEGSRLTVL.

This clonotype was observed many times. The chain combines TRBV14 with TRBJ1-2; no firm D call. V was pared by 0 bases and J by 1 base, with 3 bases between. Germline CDR1 reads SGHDN; CDR2 reads FVKESK. The length of the CDR3 is 13 residues. CDR3: CASSQDLNYGYTF. The CDR3 region has the DNA TGTGCCAGCAGCCAAGATCTTAACTATGGCTACACCTTC.

With regard to this clonotype: A read error is possible here, since a much larger clone lies one base away. The chain links TRBV6-1 to TRBJ1-3, with 9 bases that match TRBD1. This CDR3 contains 15 residues. CDR1 and CDR2 (germline): MNHNS, SASEGT. J lost 5 bases, V lost 4 bases, and 6 bases had no gene match. CDR3 residues: CASSAGTGTRNTIYF. Here the CDR3 DNA reads TGTGCCAGCAGTGCCGGGACAGGGACTAGAAACACCATATATTTT.

V and J are TRBV12-3 or TRBV12-4 and TRBJ2-5, with D possibly being TRBD2 (5 bases). This CDR3 has 14 amino acids. V lost 2 bases, J lost 2 bases, and 9 bases lay in between. The CDR3 bases are TGTGCCAGCAGTTTATTAGGAGGACAAGAGACCCAGTACTTC. Translating gives CASSLLGGQETQYF.

This clonotype was seen a few times. The genes are TRBV11-3 and TRBJ2-1; D might be TRBD1 (5 bases). CDR3 length: 14 amino acids. The V end was cut by 3 bases, the J end by 7 bases, with 13 bases between. Germline V gene data show CDR1 as SGHNT and CDR2 as YENEEA. The CDR3 protein is CASSLWGMGNEQFF. As DNA, the CDR3 is TGTGCCAGCAGCTTGTGGGGCATGGGGAATGAGCAGTTCTTC. Full variable domain (outside the CDR3, taken from reference TRBV11-3 and TRBJ2-1): EAGVVQSPRYKIIEKKQPVAFWCNPISGHNTLYWYLQNLGQGPELLIRYENEEAVDDSQLPKDRFSAERLKGVDSTLKIQPAELGDSAVYLCASSLWGMGNEQFFGPGTRLTVL.

On this clonotype itself: Being one base from a much bigger clone, this may be a read error. The genes are TRBV18 and TRBJ1-1, with D maybe TRBD1 (5 bases). This CDR3 region has 16 residues. Deletions cut 0 bases from V and 5 bases from J, with 16 bases between. CDR1 and CDR2 from the germline V gene are KGHSH and LQKENI. In DNA, the CDR3 is TGTGCCAGCTCACCACCGGGACGGGGAAGGCAAACTGAAGCTTTCTTT. Protein product: CASSPPGRGRQTEAFF. Full variable domain (missing parts from reference TRBV18 and TRBJ1-1): NAGVMQNPRHLVRRRGQEARLRCSPMKGHSHVYWYRQLPEEGLKFMVYLQKENIIDESGMPKERFSAEFPKEGPSILRIQQVVRGDSAAYFCASSPPGRGRQTEAFFGQGTRLTVV.

This clonotype was recorded a few times. This sequence joins TRBV12-3 or TRBV12-4 and TRBJ2-3; D possibly uses TRBD1 or TRBD2 (6 bases each). The germline V and J ends were trimmed by 3 bases and 2 bases, with 9 bases remaining between them. The CDR3 extends over 14 amino acids. The chain's CDR3 is CASSLRGDTDTQYF. The CDR3 bases are TGTGCCAGCAGTTTGAGGGGGGACACAGATACGCAGTATTTT.

This clonotype was recorded many times. The chain joins TRBV5-1 to TRBJ1-5; possible D gene TRBD1, 5 bases. Germline CDR1 is SGHRS and CDR2 is YFSETQ. The CDR3 spans 14 residues. The V gene lost 2 bases and the J gene lost 2 bases, with 8 bases spanning the gap. CDR3: CASSLGAGNQPQHF. The DNA for the CDR3 is TGCGCCAGCAGCTTAGGGGCTGGCAATCAGCCCCAGCATTTT.

This clonotype has just a few counts. V is TRBV4-1 and J is TRBJ1-5; D gene ambiguous. Per the germline V gene, CDR1 is MGHRA and CDR2 is YSYEKL. The CDR3 is 15 residues long. V lost 0 bases, J lost 3 bases, and 9 bases lay in between. The CDR3 region is CASSQDLRDNQPQHF. The CDR3 bases are TGCGCCAGCAGCCAAGATCTGAGGGACAATCAGCCCCAGCATTTT.